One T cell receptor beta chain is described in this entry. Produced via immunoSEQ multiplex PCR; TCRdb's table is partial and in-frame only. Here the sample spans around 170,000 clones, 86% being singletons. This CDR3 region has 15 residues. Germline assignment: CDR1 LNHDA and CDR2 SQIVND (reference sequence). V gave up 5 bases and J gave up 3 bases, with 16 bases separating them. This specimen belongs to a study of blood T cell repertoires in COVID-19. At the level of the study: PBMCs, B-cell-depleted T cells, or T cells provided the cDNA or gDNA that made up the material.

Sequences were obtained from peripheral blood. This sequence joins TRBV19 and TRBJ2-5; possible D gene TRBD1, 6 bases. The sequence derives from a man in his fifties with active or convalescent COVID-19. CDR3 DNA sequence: TGTGCCAGTAGTGCTTACCGCAGGGACAAAGAGACCCAGTACTTC. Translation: CASSAYRRDKETQYF.